This T cell receptor beta chain was captured by sequencing in a study of blood T cell repertoires in COVID-19. Study as a whole: Samples representing acute and convalescent COVID-19 were sourced from the United States, Italy and Spain.

The data were produced by immunoSEQ multiplex PCR, yet TCRdb's version contains in-frame clones alone and is incomplete. This sample has roughly 200,000 clones, with about three quarters found just once. This clone has a handful of counts. V lost 0 bases and J 0 bases, leaving 10 bases between the germline ends. The CDR3 consists of 15 residues. Germline CDR1 reads SQVTM; CDR2 reads ANQGSEA. The source of this sequence is a woman aged 50 to 60 with active or convalescent COVID-19. This chain links TRBV29-1 with TRBJ2-3; D is ambiguous. Sequenced input: peripheral blood. Written as DNA, the CDR3 is TGCAGCGTTGAAGATTGGTCGACTAGCACAGATACGCAGTATTTT. Amino acid sequence: CSVEDWSTSTDTQYF.